What follows are 10 T cell receptor beta chains derived from one specimen sequenced in a study of blood T cell repertoires in COVID-19. Libraries were prepared by immunoSEQ multiplex PCR; TCRdb keeps only in-frame clonotypes and omits some of them. The table records around 370,000 clones, around 90% of them present only once. Sequences were obtained from peripheral blood. These receptors were obtained from a woman aged 18-29 years who had recovered from COVID-19.

The chain couples TRBV2 to TRBJ2-7; 8 nucleotides match TRBD2. The trim removed 5 bases at V and 7 bases at J, leaving 10 bases unmatched. This CDR3 is 14 amino acids long. Germline CDR1 is SNHLY and CDR2 is FYNNEI. The CDR3: CASSPGTSRVEQYV. As DNA, the CDR3 is TGTGCCAGCAGTCCCGGGACTAGTCGGGTTGAGCAGTACGTC.

The V and J genes are TRBV11-3 and TRBJ2-4; tentative D call: TRBD1 (6 bases). Trimming pared 4 bases from V and 3 bases from J, leaving 16 bases between. The germline gives CDR1 SGHNT, CDR2 YENEEA. The CDR3 runs to 16 residues. In DNA form, the CDR3 reads TGTGCCAGCAGCTCTCTTGCTCCAGGGGACAAAAACATTCAGTACTTC. This codes for CASSSLAPGDKNIQYF.

This chain uses TRBV7-2 with TRBJ1-1; D is uncertain. The V and J ends lost 2 bases and 1 base respectively, with 5 bases between them. The germline V gene encodes CDR1 SGHTA and CDR2 FQGNSA. The CDR3 contains 13 residues. For the CDR3, the DNA is TGTGCCAGCAGCTTACCCGGGAACACTGAAGCTTTCTTT. Amino acid sequence: CASSLPGNTEAFF.

This chain links TRBV10-3 with TRBJ2-2; D is perhaps TRBD1 (5 bases). V was shortened by 0 bases and J by 4 bases, with 6 bases between the two germline ends. CDR3 length: 14 amino acids. Germline loops: CDR1 ENHRY, CDR2 SYGVKD. In DNA, the CDR3 is TGTGCCATCAGTGAGTCGACAGTCACCGGGGAGCTGTTTTTT. It encodes CAISESTVTGELFF.

V usage is TRBV4-3 and J usage is TRBJ1-2, with D hard to call. V lost 0 bases to trimming and J lost 8 bases, with 10 bases between them. Germline V lookup: CDR1 LGHNA, CDR2 YSLEER. The CDR3 covers 13 residues. The CDR3 protein is CASSQDNGAGYTF. CDR3 DNA: TGCGCCAGCAGCCAAGATAACGGTGCGGGCTACACCTTC.

The chain is built from TRBV29-1 and TRBJ2-5; 7 bases align to TRBD1. Losses at the gene ends were 4 bases for V and 2 bases for J; bases not matched to a gene: 1. This CDR3 comprises 12 residues. Germline CDR1 is SQVTM and CDR2 is ANQGSEA. This CDR3 reads CSVGDRQETQYF. The CDR3 coding sequence is TGCAGCGTTGGGGACAGACAAGAGACCCAGTACTTC. The complete variable domain, with remaining parts taken from reference TRBV29-1 and TRBJ2-5, reads SAVISQKPSRDICQRGTSLTIQCQVDSQVTMMFWYRQQPGQSLTLIATANQGSEATYESGFVIDKFPISRPNLTFSTLTVSNMSPEDSSIYLCSVGDRQETQYFGPGTRLLVL.

The chain combines TRBV19 with TRBJ1-4, with 10 nucleotides matching TRBD1. The germline gives CDR1 LNHDA, CDR2 SQIVND (reference sequence). After removal of 5 bases from V and 3 bases from J, the junction contained 9 bases not matched to a gene. This CDR3 comprises 17 residues. Here the CDR3 DNA reads TGTGCCAGTAGTTCACCGGGACAGGGGCTATCTAATGAAAAACTGTTTTTT. Protein: CASSSPGQGLSNEKLFF. Drawing the rest from reference TRBV19 and TRBJ1-4, the complete variable domain is DGGITQSPKYLFRKEGQNVTLSCEQNLNHDAMYWYRQDPGQGLRLIYYSQIVNDFQKGDIAEGYSVSREKKESFPLTVTSAQKNPTAFYLCASSSPGQGLSNEKLFFGSGTQLSVL.

This clone was recorded a few times. The chain links TRBV2 to TRBJ2-7; D perhaps matches TRBD2 (5 bases). Trimming shortened V by 8 bases and J by 3 bases, and 8 bases separated the two germline ends. Looked up from germline, CDR1 is SNHLY and CDR2 is FYNNEI. This CDR3 has 11 residues. The CDR3 bases are TGTGCCAGCTCAGGACTCTACGAGCAGTACGTC. Its translation is CASSGLYEQYV.

J is TRBJ1-1 and V is TRBV3-1 (or the pseudogene TRBV3-2); D gene ambiguous. The CDR3 loop spans 16 amino acids. CDR1 and CDR2 from the germline V gene are LGHDT and YNNKEL (reference sequence). The V end lost 0 bases, the J end lost 1 base, and 12 bases lay between the germline ends. CDR3 protein: CASSQERGAPNTEAFF. The CDR3 DNA is TGTGCCAGCAGCCAAGAACGAGGAGCACCGAACACTGAAGCTTTCTTT.

The chain joins TRBV7-2 to TRBJ2-3; 7 bases are shared with TRBD1. J gave up 3 bases and V 5 bases, and 8 bases lay outside the gene matches. CDR3 length equals 15 residues. Germline lookup yields CDR1 SGHTA and CDR2 FQGNSA. The CDR3 region is CASSLGGGTTDTQYF. In DNA form, the CDR3 reads TGTGCCAGCAGCCTAGGGGGCGGTACGACAGATACGCAGTATTTT. Full variable domain (rest looked up from reference TRBV7-2 and TRBJ2-3): GAGVSQSPSNKVTEKGKDVELRCDPISGHTALYWYRQSLGQGLEFLIYFQGNSAPDKSGLPSDRFSAERTGGSVSTLTIQRTQQEDSAVYLCASSLGGGTTDTQYFGPGTRLTVL.